These 25 T cell receptor beta chains share one sample of origin, sequenced in a study of shared clonotypes between healthy human individuals. Profiling relied on immunoSEQ multiplex PCR, and the TCRdb table lists in-frame clones only, not all of them. The data show some 1 million clones, about 76% seen once. The sample taken for sequencing was memory CD4+ T cells sorted from blood. Subset: CD45RA-negative fraction. The receptor set was obtained from a man aged 18 to 35 in good health.

The chain uses TRBV7-9 and TRBJ2-5; 10 positions agree with TRBD2. V lost 3 bases and J lost 2; bases outside the gene matches: 0. Germline CDR1 is SEHNR and CDR2 is FQNEAQ (reference sequence). The CDR3 runs 14 residues. This chain's CDR3 is CASSLTSGQETQYF. The DNA for the CDR3 is TGTGCCAGCAGCTTGACTAGCGGGCAAGAGACCCAGTACTTC.

This clone came up a few times. The chain links TRBV19 to TRBJ2-7; maybe TRBD2 (6 bases). Germline CDR1 LNHDA, CDR2 SQIVND (reference sequence). The CDR3 length is 14 residues. V lost 3 bases, J lost 0 bases, and 9 bases lay in between. The CDR3 protein is CASSMGGNSYEQYF. The CDR3 region has the DNA TGTGCCAGTAGTATGGGCGGGAACTCCTACGAGCAGTACTTC.

The genes are TRBV5-4 and TRBJ2-2; TRBD2 matches 8 bases. The length of the CDR3 is 16 residues. Per germline, CDR1 SGHNT and CDR2 YYREEE (reference sequence). V gave up 0 bases and J gave up 6 bases; unmatched junction bases: 7. The CDR3 spells CASSLDPGGPAGELFF. The CDR3 DNA reads as TGTGCCAGCAGCTTGGATCCGGGAGGGCCGGCCGGGGAGCTGTTTTTT.

This clone was detected only a few times. V and J are TRBV19 and TRBJ1-5; D gene uncertain. Germline CDR1 LNHDA, CDR2 SQIVND (reference sequence). The CDR3 is 16 amino acids. Trimming pared 8 bases from V and 3 bases from J, leaving 20 bases between. CDR3 DNA: TGTGCCAGTTCGATTAGAGGAATCGGGTCCAATCAGCCCCAGCATTTT. It specifies CASSIRGIGSNQPQHF.

As for this clone: This may stem from a read error, because a much larger clone lies one nucleotide away. For the CDR3, the DNA is TGTGCCAGCAGTGAAGGAGGGTCGACGATATCACCCCTCCACTTT. Protein: CASSEGGSTISPLHF. The chain is built from TRBV6-4 and TRBJ1-6; D gene ambiguous. Trimming stripped 3 bases from V and 10 bases from J, with 16 bases between. The germline CDR1 and CDR2 sequences are MRHNA and SNTAGT. This CDR3 spans 15 amino acids.

The chain carries TRBV13 and TRBJ1-5; 7 bases align to TRBD1. Trimming removed 5 bases from V and 9 bases from J; junction bases left unmatched: 7. CDR3 length: 13 residues. Germline V gene sequence: CDR1 PRHDT, CDR2 FYEKMQ (reference sequence). The CDR3 DNA follows: TGTGCCAGCAGCCAACAGGGGATCGCGCCCCAGCATTTT. It encodes CASSQQGIAPQHF.

Many counts were recorded for this clone. The chain combines TRBV28 with TRBJ2-7; possible D gene TRBD1, 5 bases. The CDR3 extends over 14 amino acids. Trimming took off 7 bases at V and 2 bases at J, with 15 bases between the two ends. Germline lookup yields CDR1 MDHEN and CDR2 SYDVKM. The CDR3 nucleotides read TGTGCCAGCAATAAGCAGGGTCGTCCCTACGAGCAGTACTTC. It is translated as CASNKQGRPYEQYF.

V and J are TRBV5-6 and TRBJ1-3, with a possible D match to TRBD1 (5 bases). V dropped 0 bases and J dropped 2 bases, with 15 bases sitting between them. The length of the CDR3 is 17 residues. The germline CDR1 and CDR2 sequences are SGHDT and YYEEEE. The CDR3 sequence is CASSLVRGVLTGNTIYF. The CDR3 region has the DNA TGTGCCAGCAGCTTGGTACGGGGGGTTCTCACTGGAAACACCATATATTTT.

The chain couples TRBV6-5 to TRBJ1-5; weak D call: TRBD1 (5 bases). CDR1 is MNHEY, CDR2 SVGAGI, per germline. Between the trimmed V and J ends, which lost 5 bases and 4 bases, there was a span of 9 bases. There are 13 residues in the CDR3. The CDR3 bases are TGTGCCAGCAGTCCCGACAGAAATCAGCCCCAGCATTTT. As protein: CASSPDRNQPQHF.

The V gene is TRBV5-6, the J gene TRBJ2-3; D is undetermined. The CDR3 runs to 14 residues. Germline loops: CDR1 SGHDT, CDR2 YYEEEE. Trimming removed 1 base at V and 4 bases at J, with 10 bases between. The CDR3 nucleotides are TGTGCCAGCAGCTTGACGTGGAGAGCAGATACGCAGTATTTT. Encoded protein: CASSLTWRADTQYF. Supplemented by reference TRBV5-6 and TRBJ2-3, the full variable domain reads DAGVTQSPTHLIKTRGQQVTLRCSPKSGHDTVSWYQQALGQGPQFIFQYYEEEERQRGNFPDRFSGHQFPNYSSELNVNALLLGDSALYLCASSLTWRADTQYFGPGTRLTVL.

The rearrangement links TRBV19 to TRBJ2-7; D perhaps matches TRBD2 (6 bases). The germline gives CDR1 LNHDA, CDR2 SQIVND (reference sequence). The CDR3 is 13 residues long. The V end was cut by 5 bases, the J end by 6 bases, with 14 bases between. The CDR3 sequence is CASSPRELREQYF. Here the CDR3 DNA reads TGTGCCAGTAGTCCACGGGAGTTACGCGAGCAGTACTTC.

This clone was seen at least ten times. The chain carries TRBV11-1 and TRBJ2-5; D not certain. Trimming shortened V by 1 base and J by 1 base, and 4 bases separated the two germline ends. Germline CDR1 and CDR2: SGHAT and FQDESV (reference sequence). The CDR3 is 13 residues long. CDR3 bases: TGTGCCAGCAGCTTAGGATTCCAAGAGACCCAGTACTTC. It translates to CASSLGFQETQYF.

This chain joins TRBV6-6 and TRBJ2-7; TRBD2 matches 11 bases. V shed 5 bases and J 6 bases; nucleotides not matched to a gene: 6. Germline CDR1 is MNHNY and CDR2 is SVGAGI (reference sequence). The CDR3 consists of 14 residues. Written as DNA, the CDR3 is TGTGCCAGCAGTCAGGGACTAGCGGTCAGCGAGCAGTACTTC. Amino acids: CASSQGLAVSEQYF.

This rearrangement joins TRBV13 to TRBJ2-3, with 9 bases aligning to TRBD2. V was pared by 2 bases and J by 9 bases, with 15 bases of the junction left unmatched. Per germline, CDR1 PRHDT and CDR2 FYEKMQ (reference sequence). There are 17 residues in the CDR3. CDR3 nucleotide sequence: TGTGCCAGCAGCTTACTTAGAGCGGGAGGTCCTGCGACGACGCAGTATTTT. Residues: CASSLLRAGGPATTQYF.

The rearrangement uses TRBV10-3 and TRBJ2-5; D uncertain. The end of the DNA is better explained by TRBJ2-7, so the J call may be wrong. The CDR3 sequence is 12 residues long. The germline CDR1 and CDR2 sequences are ENHRY and SYGVKD. The CDR3 region has the DNA TGTGCCAGCGGACGGTCCAGAGACGAGCAGTACTTC. Translation: CASGRSRDEQYF.

This rearrangement joins TRBV29-1 to TRBJ1-5; D gene ambiguous. Looked up from germline, CDR1 is SQVTM and CDR2 is ANQGSEA. There are 13 residues in the CDR3. V gave up 4 bases and J gave up 0 bases, with 7 bases separating them. CDR3 DNA sequence: TGCAGCGTTGGGGAGAGTAGCAATCAGCCCCAGCATTTT. Amino acid sequence: CSVGESSNQPQHF.

J is TRBJ2-5 and V is TRBV27; 8 bases map to TRBD1. CDR1 is MNHEY and CDR2 is SMNVEV in the germline V gene (reference sequence). This CDR3 comprises 15 residues. V dropped 2 bases and J dropped 5; count of bases not matched to a gene: 7. The CDR3 spells CASSLRQGYRETQYF. The CDR3 bases are TGTGCCAGCAGTTTACGACAGGGGTATCGTGAGACCCAGTACTTC.

In this sample, this clone turned up once. The chain uses TRBV4-2 and TRBJ1-4; the match to TRBD1 covers 11 bases. J gave up 0 bases and V 2 bases, and 5 bases lay outside the gene matches. CDR1 is LGHNA, CDR2 YNFKEQ, per germline. The CDR3 has 18 residues. The CDR3 DNA sequence: TGTGCCAGCAGCCAAATCGGGACAGGGGGAGCAACTAATGAAAAACTGTTTTTT. As protein: CASSQIGTGGATNEKLFF.

The chain employs TRBV6-1 and TRBJ1-1, with D possibly matching TRBD1 (6 bases). CDR3 length: 15 amino acids. The V gene lost 6 bases and the J gene lost 1 base, with 15 bases spanning the gap. The V gene's germline CDR1 is MNHNS and CDR2 SASEGT. The CDR3 nucleotides read TGTGCCAGCAGGGTCGATTTGACAGGGAACACTGAAGCTTTCTTT. Protein sequence: CASRVDLTGNTEAFF.

The chain joins TRBV7-9 to TRBJ1-1; D is undetermined. Germline V gene data show CDR1 as SEHNR and CDR2 as FQNEAQ (reference sequence). V was shortened by 1 base and J by 3 bases, with 6 bases between the two germline ends. The CDR3 is made up of 13 amino acids. CDR3 protein: CASSLVGHTEAFF. CDR3 coding DNA: TGTGCCAGCAGCTTAGTGGGTCACACTGAAGCTTTCTTT.

The V and J genes are TRBV5-6 and TRBJ2-2; no clear D gene. The germline V gene has CDR1 SGHDT and CDR2 YYEEEE. V dropped 0 bases and J dropped 1 base, with 4 bases sitting between them. The CDR3 has 14 amino acids. The CDR3 sequence: CASSLDLNTGELFF. The CDR3 DNA reads as TGTGCCAGCAGCTTGGACTTGAACACCGGGGAGCTGTTTTTT.

As regards this clone: A much larger clone lies a single base off, so this may be a read error. Other DNA sequences in this specimen translate into the identical CDR3. The V call is TRBV7-9, the J call TRBJ2-3, with TRBD2 identical over 11 bases. V trimming: 5 bases; J trimming: 6 bases; junction bases outside the gene matches: 10. Germline CDR1 SEHNR, CDR2 FQNEAQ (reference sequence). CDR3 length: 16 amino acids. The CDR3 region has the DNA TGTGCCAGCAGCGGTGGACTAGCGGGCAAGACGGATACGCAGTATTTT. Residues: CASSGGLAGKTDTQYF.

This chain connects TRBV29-1 to TRBJ2-6; D unclear. The CDR3 has 13 residues. The germline CDR1 and CDR2 sequences are SQVTM and ANQGSEA. Trimming left V 7 bases short and J 0 bases short, with 7 bases between. CDR3 sequence (DNA): TGCAGCGCGAGGCTCTCTGGGGCCAACGTCCTGACTTTC. It specifies CSARLSGANVLTF.

This clone has a count of ten or more. The chain links TRBV5-6 to TRBJ2-5; 10 bases map to TRBD1. Unmatched junction bases numbered 8, after V lost 0 bases and J lost 3 bases. The CDR3 covers 17 residues. The germline CDR1 and CDR2 sequences are SGHDT and YYEEEE. CDR3 amino acids: CASSLGRQGAGKETQYF. In DNA form, the CDR3 reads TGTGCCAGCAGCTTGGGTAGACAGGGGGCGGGAAAAGAGACCCAGTACTTC.

The CDR3 DNA follows: TGTGCCTGGAGGCTGAAGGGGCAAGAGACCCAGTACTTC. Protein: CAWRLKGQETQYF. J is TRBJ2-5 and V is TRBV30; D perhaps matches TRBD1 (5 bases). V gave up 3 bases and J gave up 2 bases, with 10 bases separating them. Germline V gene lookup returns CDR1 GTSNPN and CDR2 SVGIG (reference sequence). The CDR3 contains 13 residues.